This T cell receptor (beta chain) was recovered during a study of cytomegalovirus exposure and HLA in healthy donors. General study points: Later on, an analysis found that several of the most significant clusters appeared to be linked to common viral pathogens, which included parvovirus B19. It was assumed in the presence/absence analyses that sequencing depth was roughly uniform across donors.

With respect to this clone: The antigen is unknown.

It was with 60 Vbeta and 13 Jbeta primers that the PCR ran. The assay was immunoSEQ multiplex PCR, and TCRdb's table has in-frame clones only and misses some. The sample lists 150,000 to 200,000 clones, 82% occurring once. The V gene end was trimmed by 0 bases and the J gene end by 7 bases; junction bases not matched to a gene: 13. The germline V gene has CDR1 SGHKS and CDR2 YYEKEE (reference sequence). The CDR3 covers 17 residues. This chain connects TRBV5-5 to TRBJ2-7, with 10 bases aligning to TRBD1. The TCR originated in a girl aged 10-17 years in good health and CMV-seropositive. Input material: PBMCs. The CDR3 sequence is CASSLGGETGGLGEQYF. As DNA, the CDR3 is TGTGCCAGCAGCTTGGGGGGGGAGACAGGGGGCCTTGGGGAGCAGTACTTC.